Following are 2 T cell receptor beta chains from one sample sequenced in a study of identical twins. TCRdb independently ran MiXCR on the 5' RACE reads; one entry per CDR3 protein. The sample lists roughly 630,000 distinct CDR3 sequences; less than 9% were seen once. This sample also belongs to another study, concerning yellow fever vaccine responses in identical twins.

The sequenced sample was PBMCs. Every receptor here comes from a woman between 18 and 29 years old in good health.

V gene TRBV11-2 combines with J gene TRBJ2-2; no firm D call. Germline CDR1 and CDR2: SGHAT and FQNNGV. Trimming took 5 bases from V and 3 from J, leaving 10 bases between them. The CDR3 is 14 residues long. The CDR3 coding sequence is TGTGCCAGCAGCCCCTCCTTGGACACCGGGGAGCTGTTTTTT. This codes for CASSPSLDTGELFF.

The genes are TRBV28 and TRBJ2-1; 8 nucleotides agree with TRBD2. Per germline, CDR1 MDHEN and CDR2 SYDVKM. The V segment lost 6 bases and the J segment 9 bases; nucleotides outside the gene matches: 10. This CDR3 has 14 residues. CDR3 loop: CASRFGGGFSEQFF. The DNA of the CDR3 is TGTGCCAGCAGATTCGGCGGGGGGTTCAGTGAGCAGTTCTTC.